The 29 T cell receptor beta chains below come from one sample, sequenced in a study of blood T cells in healthy people across ages (dated by TCRdb to about 2015). Libraries came from 5' RACE. These reads were obtained on an Illumina HiSeq 2500. The second PCR ran for roughly 7 to 11 cycles and used a J-beta primer mix along with a sample-barcoded 5' primer. TCRdb reanalyzed the raw reads on its own, using fastp at Q25 for trimming and MiXCR for clone calling, and kept in-frame beta chains. Records with the same CDR3 protein are collapsed into one entry carrying the most frequent genes and DNA. The sample records hundreds of thousands of distinct CDR3 sequences, roughly 21% of which are singletons. Of the sample, roughly 3.9% is held by the ten largest clones. The sequenced sample was blood. Receptor source: a man aged 65-85 years in good health.

This clonotype showed up just a few times. V and J are TRBV29-1 and TRBJ2-7; 7 positions agree with TRBD1. The CDR3 is 13 amino acids. The germline V gene has CDR1 SQVTM and CDR2 ANQGSEA. V was pared by 6 bases and J by 0 bases, with 5 bases of the junction left unmatched. The CDR3 sequence: CSVTTGNSYEQYF. In DNA, the CDR3 is TGCAGCGTGACGACAGGGAACTCCTACGAGCAGTACTTC.

This clonotype has more than one count but fewer than ten. The chain employs TRBV9 and TRBJ2-3; 10 bases fit TRBD2. J gave up 3 bases and V 4 bases, and 20 bases lay outside the gene matches. Germline CDR1 is SGDLS and CDR2 is YYNGEE. The length of the CDR3 is 20 residues. CDR3 sequence: CASSPRPQSSSGRPTDTQYF. For the CDR3, the DNA is TGTGCCAGCAGCCCCCGCCCTCAGTCCAGTAGCGGGAGGCCTACAGATACGCAGTATTTT. Filled out from reference TRBV9 and TRBJ2-3, the complete variable domain reads DSGVTQTPKHLITATGQRVTLRCSPRSGDLSVYWYQQSLDQGLQFLIQYYNGEERAKGNILERFSAQQFPDLHSELNLSSLELGDSALYFCASSPRPQSSSGRPTDTQYFGPGTRLTVL.

The CDR3 DNA reads as TGCGCCAGCAGCCAAGTCGCCAGAAATGAAAAACTGTTTTTT. Its protein is CASSQVARNEKLFF. The chain combines TRBV4-1 with TRBJ1-4; no reliable D call. V lost 1 base to trimming and J lost 5 bases, with 8 bases between them. The germline V gene encodes CDR1 MGHRA and CDR2 YSYEKL. This CDR3 is 14 amino acids long.

This clonotype occurred a few times. This chain connects TRBV12-5 to TRBJ1-5, with D possibly TRBD1 on 6 matching bases. V was cut by 4 bases and J by 0 bases, with 16 bases left in between. This CDR3 region has 17 residues. CDR1 is LGHNT, CDR2 FRNRAP, per germline. CDR3 sequence: CASGSGDRPYSNQPQHF. The CDR3 bases are TGTGCTAGTGGTTCCGGTGACAGGCCCTATAGCAATCAGCCCCAGCATTTT.

The chain couples TRBV19 to TRBJ1-2, with 9 bases matching TRBD1. The CDR3 spans 11 residues. Unmatched junction bases numbered 2, after V lost 7 bases and J lost 8 bases. Germline V gene data show CDR1 as LNHDA and CDR2 as SQIVND (reference sequence). The CDR3 loop reads CASNRGQGYTF. CDR3 in DNA: TGTGCCAGTAACAGGGGGCAAGGCTACACCTTC.

The table lists this clonotype with many counts. The chain employs TRBV29-1 and TRBJ1-4, with D unresolved. Trimming stripped 4 bases from V and 1 base from J, with 7 bases between. CDR1 and CDR2 (germline): SQVTM, ANQGSEA. This CDR3 is 13 amino acids long. The CDR3 nucleotides are TGCAGCGTTGGAGAGGGAACTAATGAAAAACTGTTTTTT. This codes for CSVGEGTNEKLFF.

This clonotype was observed a handful of times. This chain links TRBV20-1 with TRBJ2-2; D is possibly TRBD1 (6 bases). Deletions cut 6 bases from V and 4 bases from J, with 21 bases between. Per germline, CDR1 DFQATT and CDR2 SNEGSKA (reference sequence). This CDR3 is built from 16 residues. In DNA form, the CDR3 reads TGCAGTGCCACCCGTGCCCAAGGGGGTCGCACCGGGGAGCTGTTTTTT. As protein: CSATRAQGGRTGELFF.

The rearrangement joins TRBV6-5 to TRBJ2-3; D is possibly TRBD1 or TRBD2 (5 bases each). The CDR3 is 14 residues long. V was cut by 7 bases and J by 0 bases, with 11 bases left in between. Per germline, CDR1 MNHEY and CDR2 SVGAGI. The CDR3 coding sequence is TGTGCCAGCACCGGGACGGATAGCACAGATACGCAGTATTTT. This gives the protein CASTGTDSTDTQYF.

This clonotype came up a few times. This chain joins TRBV6-1 and TRBJ2-5; perhaps TRBD1 as D (6 bases). The assigned J gene may be wrong: the sequence end matches TRBJ2-1 better. This CDR3 spans 13 amino acids. Germline V gives CDR1 MNHNS, CDR2 SASEGT. The DNA for the CDR3 is TGTGCCAGCAGTGAAGCTCTAGGGGGTGAGCAGTTCTTC. Translated: CASSEALGGEQFF.

This chain joins TRBV19 and TRBJ2-1, with D possibly TRBD1 on 6 matching bases. The germline gives CDR1 LNHDA, CDR2 SQIVND (reference sequence). CDR3 length: 14 residues. Trimming stripped 5 bases from V and 5 bases from J, with 13 bases between. The CDR3 loop is CASSQGTLNNEQFF. As DNA, the CDR3 is TGTGCCAGTAGTCAGGGGACCCTCAACAATGAGCAGTTCTTC.

This clonotype has a count of ten or more. This chain links TRBV29-1 with TRBJ2-3; no reliable D call. Looked up from germline, CDR1 is SQVTM and CDR2 is ANQGSEA. The CDR3 has 11 amino acids. V lost 4 bases and J 2 bases, leaving 4 bases between the germline ends. The CDR3 DNA follows: TGCAGCGTTGTGCCCACAGATACGCAGTATTTT. Its translation: CSVVPTDTQYF.

Ten or more counts support this clonotype. The chain employs TRBV7-2 and TRBJ2-7; the D gene is possibly TRBD2 (5 bases). The CDR3 consists of 13 residues. Germline V gene lookup returns CDR1 SGHTA and CDR2 FQGNSA. Trimming stripped 6 bases from V and 0 bases from J, with 9 bases between. In nucleotides, the CDR3 is TGTGCCAGCAGAGCCAGCGGCTCCTACGAGCAGTACTTC. This encodes CASRASGSYEQYF.

This clonotype was observed a handful of times. The V gene is TRBV15, the J gene TRBJ2-1, with 8 nucleotides matching TRBD2. Germline lookup yields CDR1 LNHNV and CDR2 YYDKDF (reference sequence). The CDR3 has 15 amino acids. V was clipped by 0 bases and J by 10 bases; unmatched bases: 8. CDR3 amino acids: CATSRDLRTSSEQFF. CDR3 nucleotide sequence: TGTGCCACCAGCAGAGATTTGAGGACTAGCAGCGAGCAGTTCTTC.

This clonotype has only a few counts. The chain links TRBV29-1 to TRBJ2-2, with 7 bases fitting TRBD2. Germline V lookup: CDR1 SQVTM, CDR2 ANQGSEA. CDR3 length: 14 residues. Germline trimming cut 4 bases from V and 0 bases from J; bases unmatched to any gene: 2. This CDR3 is CSVGLAANTGELFF. CDR3 sequence (DNA): TGCAGCGTTGGGCTAGCGGCGAACACCGGGGAGCTGTTTTTT.

This clonotype was seen a few times. V and J are TRBV14 and TRBJ2-5, with D hard to call. The ends were cut back, 3 bases at V and 1 base at J, with 9 bases in the middle. Germline loops: CDR1 SGHDN, CDR2 FVKESK. The CDR3 consists of 14 residues. CDR3 amino acids: CASSHWASQETQYF. CDR3 in DNA: TGTGCCAGCAGCCATTGGGCCTCCCAAGAGACCCAGTACTTC.

This clonotype was seen a handful of times. J is TRBJ1-4 and V is TRBV2; TRBD1 matches at 7 bases. CDR1 is SNHLY, CDR2 FYNNEI, per germline. This CDR3 is built from 16 residues. V shed 3 bases and J 8 bases; nucleotides not matched to a gene: 12. CDR3 DNA: TGTGCCAGCAGTGATGTGGAGGGGGCTATCAGAGAAAAACTGTTTTTT. This encodes CASSDVEGAIREKLFF.

Remarks on this clonotype: A read error may produce the germline difference seen at one junction end. V gene TRBV29-1 combines with J gene TRBJ2-2; 7 bases line up with TRBD1. The germline V gene has CDR1 SQVTM and CDR2 ANQGSEA. The CDR3 length is 13 residues. The CDR3 DNA reads TGCGGCGTTCGGACAGGATCCACCGGGGAGCTGTTTTTT. Translated: CGVRTGSTGELFF.

This clonotype was found a few times. This chain links TRBV5-1 with TRBJ2-6, with D unclear. The CDR3 length is 16 residues. Germline CDR1 reads SGHRS; CDR2 reads YFSETQ. V lost 0 bases to trimming and J lost 0 bases, with 7 bases between them. CDR3 DNA: TGCGCCAGCAGCTTGGACAGTAGCTCTGGGGCCAACGTCCTGACTTTC. Translation: CASSLDSSSGANVLTF.

In this sample, this clonotype turned up a few times. The rearrangement links TRBV6-1 to TRBJ1-5, with D perhaps TRBD1 (5 bases). Germline CDR1 reads MNHNS; CDR2 reads SASEGT. V was pared by 0 bases and J by 3 bases, with 6 bases between. CDR3 size: 14 residues. As DNA, the CDR3 is TGTGCCAGCAGTGAAGCAGGGACCAATCAGCCCCAGCATTTT. It is translated as CASSEAGTNQPQHF.

This clonotype has only a few counts. The chain uses TRBV7-8 and TRBJ2-5, with 11 nucleotides matching TRBD2. CDR3 length: 16 residues. The V and J ends lost 2 bases and 5 bases, in that order; junction bases with no gene match: 7. Germline-derived CDR1 and CDR2 are SGHVS and FQNEAQ. The CDR3 bases are TGTGCCAGCAGCTTACTCCTAGCGGGAGGTCTGGAGACCCAGTACTTC. Its protein is CASSLLLAGGLETQYF.

The chain links TRBV10-3 to TRBJ2-7, with TRBD2 matching 7 bases. Looked up from germline, CDR1 is ENHRY and CDR2 is SYGVKD. The V gene end was trimmed by 8 bases and the J gene end by 0 bases; junction bases not matched to a gene: 7. This CDR3 spans 14 amino acids. The CDR3 bases are TGTGCCATCTCCAGCGGGGATCCCTCCTACGAGCAGTACTTC. Protein product: CAISSGDPSYEQYF.

This clonotype was detected a few times. This sequence joins TRBV29-1 and TRBJ2-2; TRBD2 matches at 7 bases. CDR1 SQVTM and CDR2 ANQGSEA come from the germline V gene. Germline trimming cut 6 bases from V and 0 bases from J; bases unmatched to any gene: 10. The CDR3 extends over 16 amino acids. The chain's CDR3 is CSVESLAATNTGELFF. CDR3 DNA sequence: TGCAGCGTCGAGAGTCTAGCGGCTACGAACACCGGGGAGCTGTTTTTT.

This clonotype came up a few times. The chain couples TRBV6-5 to TRBJ1-1, with D hard to call. The V gene lost 2 bases and the J gene lost 7 bases, with 11 bases spanning the gap. The germline gives CDR1 MNHEY, CDR2 SVGAGI. CDR3 length: 13 amino acids. CDR3 loop: CASSYDAGVEAFF. The CDR3 DNA sequence: TGTGCCAGCAGTTACGACGCAGGCGTTGAAGCTTTCTTT.

This clonotype came up many times. V is TRBV7-9 and J is TRBJ2-7; D is ambiguous. V gave up 5 bases and J gave up 3 bases, with 11 bases separating them. There are 13 residues in the CDR3. Germline lookup yields CDR1 SEHNR and CDR2 FQNEAQ (reference sequence). CDR3 loop: CASSHEVNYEQYF. The CDR3 nucleotides are TGTGCCAGCAGCCACGAGGTTAACTACGAGCAGTACTTC.

The chain couples TRBV6-2 or TRBV6-3 to TRBJ2-7; 11 positions match TRBD2. Trimming cost V 2 bases and J 7 bases; bases outside gene matches: 16. From germline, CDR1 is MNHEY and CDR2 SVGEGT. The CDR3 has 18 amino acids. The CDR3 DNA is TGTGCCAGCAGTTACCTCGGACTAGCGGGTCGGCCTAATAGAGAGCAGTACTTC. It translates to CASSYLGLAGRPNREQYF.

The chain has TRBV9 and TRBJ2-7, with a tentative D call TRBD2 (6 bases). This CDR3 region has 12 residues. V lost 3 bases to trimming and J lost 5 bases, with 9 bases between them. CDR1 and CDR2 from the germline V gene are SGDLS and YYNGEE. CDR3 sequence (DNA): TGTGCCAGCAGCGCGACTAGTAACGAGCAGTACTTC. It specifies CASSATSNEQYF.

In regard to this clonotype: A read error may produce the germline difference seen at one junction end. This chain connects TRBV9 to TRBJ2-1; TRBD2 matches 12 bases. The germline gives CDR1 SGDLS, CDR2 YYNGEE. This CDR3 has 15 residues. The CDR3 here is CANSPRLAGDNEQFF. CDR3 DNA sequence: TGTGCCAACAGCCCCCGACTAGCGGGGGACAATGAGCAGTTCTTC.

Notes on this clonotype: One end of the junction does not line up with germline, which may come from a read error. The rearrangement uses TRBV6-5 and TRBJ2-3; D unresolved. CDR1 MNHEY and CDR2 SVGAGI come from the germline V gene. The CDR3 contains 13 residues. In DNA form, the CDR3 reads TGTGCCACCAGTGATTCAGACACAGATACGCAGTATTTT. Residues: CATSDSDTDTQYF.

This clonotype has only a few counts. The chain couples TRBV5-1 to TRBJ2-5; the match to TRBD2 covers 7 bases. The J call may be incorrect, as the DNA end agrees better with TRBJ2-1. This CDR3 is 14 amino acids long. Germline loops: CDR1 SGHRS, CDR2 YFSETQ. The CDR3 DNA sequence: TGCGCCAGCAGCTTGGGCGGGAGTGGGCGTGAGCAGTTCTTC. It is translated as CASSLGGSGREQFF.